This TCR beta chain was identified during a study of regulatory T cells in long-lasting Graves disease. Documented time point: newly diagnosed GD, antithyroid drugs for less than 3 months. Extracted RNA from PBMCs served as the source of the TCR library. Arm-PCR of CDR3 regions and iRepertoire HTBI primers were used to build TCR beta libraries. TCRdb called the multiplex PCR reads again in MiXCR, with one record for every CDR3 protein. This repertoire shows 500,000 or so distinct CDR3 sequences, approximately 14% found once; its top ten account for more than 15%. This clonotype was seen more than once but under ten times. Its antigen remains unidentified. Germline values: CDR1 SGHTA, CDR2 FQGNSA. Trimming took 1 base from V and 2 from J, leaving 7 bases between them. This CDR3 is built from 14 residues. Study-wide points: The persistent group shared 3,000 or so public clonotypes, more than the approximately 1,000 shared by new patients.

The sample was also linked to a second study, of T cells in Graves' hyperthyroidism and ophthalmopathy. That work adds: It was uncontrolled infection, other autoimmune disease, pregnancy or lactation that excluded patients.

Sequenced here: peripheral blood mononuclear cells (PBMCs), sampled at new diagnosis, from a patient treated with antithyroid drugs. The rearrangement uses TRBV7-2 and TRBJ2-3; D gene uncertain. This clonotype was sampled from a woman in her forties or fifties with Graves disease. The chain's CDR3 is CASSLGDFTDTQYF. Written as DNA, the CDR3 is TGTGCCAGCAGCTTAGGTGACTTCACAGATACGCAGTATTTT.